This paragraph reports one T cell receptor (beta chain). Its antigen is not identified. Researchers took RNA transcripts and amplified TCR beta CDR3 regions from them. First-round RT-PCR relied on HTBI primers, and a second-round multiplex PCR came next. TCRdb independently ran MiXCR on the multiplex PCR reads; one entry per CDR3 protein. Here the sample spans approximately 640,000 distinct CDR3 sequences, over 40% being singletons. The sample originates from a study of Graves' ophthalmopathy and Graves' hyperthyroidism. Whole-study findings and limits: Using a 13-signature model, the authors split ophthalmopathy from stable hyperthyroidism, with 85% to 90% sensitivity and approximately 78% specificity. The authors also found most expanded thyroid clonotypes above 0.001 frequency in blood.

Diagnosis relied on clinical symptoms, serum thyroxine, TRAb, thyroid ultrasound and orbital computed tomography. Sequenced material: peripheral blood. This TCR came from an adult man with Graves' ophthalmopathy.

CDR3 region: CASSFLWGARGNQPQHF. DNA of the CDR3: TGTGCCAGCAGTTTTTTATGGGGGGCGCGGGGCAATCAGCCCCAGCATTTT. V usage is TRBV12-3 or TRBV12-4 and J usage is TRBJ1-5; D is perhaps TRBD1 (6 bases). The germline V and J ends were trimmed by 3 bases and 2 bases, with 17 bases remaining between them. This CDR3 is 17 amino acids long.